This T cell receptor beta chain emerged from a study of blood T cell repertoires in COVID-19. Study in general: Sites across the United States, Italy and Spain contributed samples from acute and convalescent COVID-19.

Clones were read by immunoSEQ multiplex PCR, and TCRdb kept only the in-frame ones, dropping some. The repertoire consists of roughly 160,000 clones, with roughly 80% occurring once and the leading ten covering roughly 2%. With 3 bases removed from V and 0 bases from J, the gap between germline ends came to 12 bases. The CDR3 contains 15 residues. Germline V gene data show CDR1 as DFQATT and CDR2 as SNEGSKA (reference sequence). The receptor was derived from a woman of 80 years or more with acute or convalescent COVID-19. The chain links TRBV20-1 to TRBJ1-5; D is possibly TRBD1 (5 bases). Sequences were obtained from peripheral blood. The CDR3 reads CSASAGDYSNQPQHF. The CDR3 region has the DNA TGCAGTGCTAGTGCGGGGGACTATAGCAATCAGCCCCAGCATTTT.